This paragraph reports one TCR beta chain. This sample is part of a study of control samples from healthy donors and cancer patients. Trimming removed 5 bases at V and 2 bases at J, with 17 bases between. CDR3 length: 16 residues. The germline CDR1 and CDR2 sequences are SGHTA and FQGNSA. The repertoire was sequenced with immunoSEQ multiplex PCR; TCRdb's copy has only in-frame clones and lacks some. The data hold 110,000 or so clones, with 80% to 90% observed a single time. The material sequenced was blood. The V call is TRBV7-2, the J call TRBJ2-3; D unresolved. This TCR came from a man aged 30 to 39 in good health. The CDR3 sequence: CASSPARTGPTDTQYF. The CDR3 DNA follows: TGTGCCAGCAGCCCCGCCCGGACGGGCCCCACAGATACGCAGTATTTT.